This entry lists 7 T cell receptor beta chains sequenced from one sample in a study of T-cell reconstitution after alpha-beta-depleted transplantation in children. As it was prepared, the TCRbeta library received unique molecular identifiers. TCRdb recomputed calls from the PCR reads with MiXCR, one row per CDR3 protein. The profile covers about 440,000 distinct CDR3 sequences, with approximately 42% appearing a single time and 25% to 30% taken by the ten largest. Material: PBMCs, obtained before TCRalphabeta/CD19-depleted stem cell transplant. The receptor set was obtained from a girl aged 2 to 9 with aplastic anemia, due to receive a stem cell transplant.

The chain couples TRBV20-1 to TRBJ2-7; 7 positions agree with TRBD1. The ends lost 3 bases at V and 2 bases at J; junction bases unmatched: 4. This CDR3 has 13 amino acids. Per the germline V gene, CDR1 is DFQATT and CDR2 is SNEGSKA (reference sequence). The chain's CDR3 is CSARTGYPYEQYF. The CDR3 bases are TGCAGTGCTAGGACAGGGTACCCCTACGAGCAGTACTTC.

This chain uses TRBV21-1 with TRBJ2-2; the table names TRBD1, a call not compared with the DNA. TRBV21-1 is classified as a pseudogene. The CDR3 contains 20 residues. CDR3 nucleotides: TGTGCCAGCAGCAAAGGGGCAGGGGGACGCCGCTTGGGGCCCACCGGGGAGCTGTTTTTT. Encoded protein: CASSKGAGGRRLGPTGELFF.

The chain uses TRBV5-1 and TRBJ2-1, with 12 bases identical to TRBD2. The V segment lost 4 bases and the J segment 1 base; nucleotides outside the gene matches: 9. Germline values: CDR1 SGHRS, CDR2 YFSETQ. CDR3 size: 18 residues. CDR3 residues: CASSPPGLAGLSYNEQFF. The DNA of the CDR3 is TGCGCCAGCAGCCCCCCGGGACTAGCGGGTCTGTCCTACAATGAGCAGTTCTTC.

This clonotype was detected many times. The rearrangement uses TRBV20-1 and TRBJ2-1; D is undetermined. The CDR3 is 11 amino acids. V lost 4 bases and J lost 7, with 8 bases in between. The germline CDR1 and CDR2 sequences are DFQATT and SNEGSKA (reference sequence). CDR3 amino acids: CSATALNEQFF. The CDR3 DNA reads TGCAGTGCTACAGCGCTGAATGAGCAGTTCTTC.

This clonotype was picked up one time. The V and J genes are TRBV10-3 and TRBJ2-2, with unresolved D. The CDR3 has 14 amino acids. Germline loops: CDR1 ENHRY, CDR2 SYGVKD. Between the trimmed V and J ends, which lost 0 bases and 0 bases, there was a span of 2 bases. This CDR3 reads CAISESPNTGELFF. For the CDR3, the DNA is TGTGCCATCAGTGAGTCGCCGAACACCGGGGAGCTGTTTTTT.

The chain is built from TRBV12-3 or TRBV12-4 and TRBJ1-4, with 7 bases identical to TRBD1. V gave up 5 bases and J gave up 7 bases; unmatched junction bases: 10. The CDR3 runs 15 residues. In DNA, the CDR3 is TGTGCCAGCAGTCTCAGGGGGACAATAGGTGAAAAACTGTTTTTT. Amino acid sequence: CASSLRGTIGEKLFF.

V gene TRBV20-1 combines with J gene TRBJ1-2; a possible D gene is TRBD1 (5 bases). The germline V gene has CDR1 DFQATT and CDR2 SNEGSKA (reference sequence). This CDR3 has 14 residues. Trimming pared 0 bases from V and 6 bases from J, leaving 14 bases between. The chain's CDR3 is CSARDYQGRNGYTF. CDR3 DNA sequence: TGCAGTGCTAGAGATTACCAGGGTAGGAATGGCTACACCTTC.